This is a list of T cell receptor beta chains from one sample in a study of blood T cell repertoires in COVID-19. Data came from immunoSEQ multiplex PCR; TCRdb stores just in-frame clones and leaves some out. The data show fewer than 500,000 clones, with around 90% seen just once and under 0.75% held by the top ten. Input material: PBMCs or T cells enriched from blood (not recorded which). Receptors were obtained from a woman aged 18-35 years who had recovered from COVID-19. CDR3s include the opening cysteine and the closing phenylalanine or tryptophan. Fields, in order: D gene, J gene, V gene, clone size, CDR3 protein, CDR3 DNA. The D gene is left open where the match is weak. Size tells how often a clone was seen (once, few, many) or the class of an expanded clone, and some rows leave it out.

>-|TRBJ1-1|TRBV7-9|-
CASNPPGPRGEAFF
TGTGCCAGCAACCCTCCGGGTCCACGCGGTGAAGCTTTCTTT
>-|TRBJ1-1|TRBV7-2|-
CASSSREGINTEAFF
TGTGCCAGCAGCTCAAGGGAGGGGATAAACACTGAAGCTTTCTTT
>-|TRBJ1-2|TRBV5-1|few
CASSLVDWRVDGYTF
TGCGCCAGCAGCTTGGTGGATTGGAGGGTGGATGGCTACACCTTC
>TRBD2|TRBJ2-5|TRBV5-4|-
CASRPGLAGGQETQYF
TGTGCCAGCAGACCCGGACTAGCGGGGGGCCAAGAGACCCAGTACTTC
>-|TRBJ2-7|TRBV7-8|-
CASSSLRGSEQYF
TGTGCCAGCAGCTCCCTTAGGGGGAGCGAGCAGTACTTC
>-|TRBJ1-3|TRBV19|-
CASSPQGNTIYF
TGTGCCAGTAGCCCCCAGGGGAACACCATATATTTT
>-|TRBJ1-4|TRBV30|-
CAWSTPGEMGEKLFF
TGTGCCTGGAGTACCCCTGGGGAGATGGGAGAAAAACTGTTTTTT
>TRBD1|TRBJ2-7|TRBV11-2|-
CASTLVQGGLVTYEQYF
TGTGCCAGCACCCTGGTACAGGGGGGTCTTGTTACCTACGAGCAGTACTTC
>-|TRBJ1-2|TRBV7-2|-
CASSPLQGVLSSYTF
TGTGCCAGCAGCCCTCTACAGGGTGTGTTGAGTAGCTACACCTTC
>-|TRBJ2-5|TRBV5-1|-
CASSLGLGRETQYF
TGCGCCAGCAGCTTGGGACTTGGAAGGGAGACCCAGTACTTC
>-|TRBJ1-6|TRBV6-5|-
CASSYLTGTYSPLHF
TGTGCCAGCAGTTACCTCACAGGGACCTATTCACCCCTCCACTTT
>TRBD2|TRBJ2-2|TRBV19|once
CASSISGGITGELFF
TGTGCCAGTAGTATAAGCGGGGGTATAACCGGGGAGCTGTTTTTT
>TRBD1|TRBJ1-5|TRBV19|-
CASSIYFPGQGRYNQPQHF
TGTGCCAGTAGTATTTACTTTCCGGGACAGGGACGCTACAATCAGCCCCAGCATTTT
>TRBD2|TRBJ2-3|TRBV19|-
CASSIKTSGGVDTQYF
TGTGCCAGTAGTATAAAAACTAGCGGGGGGGTGGATACGCAGTATTTT
>TRBD2|TRBJ2-7|TRBV10-1|-
CASSESSQRGGVGNEQYF
TGCGCCAGCAGTGAGTCGAGCCAGCGGGGGGGCGTCGGGAACGAGCAGTACTTC
>TRBD1|TRBJ1-4|TRBV5-1|-
CASSLDQGEEKLFF
TGCGCCAGCAGCTTGGACCAGGGGGAGGAAAAACTGTTTTTT
>TRBD1|TRBJ1-5|TRBV27|once
CASSTGGYSNQPQHF
TGTGCCAGCAGCACAGGGGGCTATAGCAATCAGCCCCAGCATTTT
>-|TRBJ1-2|TRBV11-2|-
CASRSLPDSGGYTF
TGTGCCAGCAGGTCTCTCCCGGACAGTGGGGGCTACACCTTC
>-|TRBJ2-5|TRBV5-1|-
CASSEADQETQYF
TGCGCCAGCAGTGAAGCGGACCAAGAGACCCAGTACTTC
>TRBD1|TRBJ1-1|TRBV5-5|-
CASSPGTASEAFF
TGTGCCAGCAGCCCTGGGACAGCCAGTGAAGCTTTCTTT
>TRBD1|TRBJ2-6|TRBV2|-
CASSAPLGTGAAHSGANVLTF
TGTGCCAGCAGTGCACCGCTGGGGACAGGGGCGGCTCACTCTGGGGCCAACGTCCTGACTTTC
>-|TRBJ2-1|TRBV2|-
CASGGLLPGNEQFF
TGTGCCAGCGGCGGACTACTGCCAGGAAATGAGCAGTTCTTC
>TRBD1|TRBJ2-2|TRBV29-1|-
CSALRQGKSGELFF
TGCAGCGCCCTTAGACAGGGGAAGAGCGGGGAGCTGTTTTTT
>TRBD1|TRBJ2-1|TRBV25-1|-
CASSEATRQGAIYNEQFF
TGTGCCAGCAGTGAAGCGACTCGACAGGGGGCCATTTACAATGAGCAGTTCTTC
>-|TRBJ1-3|TRBV6-5|once
CASFSIGVSGNTIYF
TGTGCCAGCTTTTCTATAGGGGTTTCTGGAAACACCATATATTTT
>-|TRBJ1-4|TRBV18|-
CASSPSDGYNEKLFF
TGTGCCAGCTCACCGAGCGACGGGTATAATGAAAAACTGTTTTTT
>TRBD1|TRBJ2-2|TRBV28|-
CASSPRDRLYTGELFF
TGTGCCAGCAGCCCTAGGGACAGGCTTTACACCGGGGAGCTGTTTTTT
>-|TRBJ1-5|TRBV28|-
CASSPSRDSNQPQHF
TGTGCCAGCAGCCCTTCCCGGGATAGCAATCAGCCCCAGCATTTT